The 30 T cell receptor beta chains reported below all come from one sample, sequenced in a study of blood T cell repertoires in COVID-19. The method was immunoSEQ multiplex PCR; TCRdb's version includes in-frame clones alone and lacks a portion of them. The sample lists 150,000 to 200,000 clones; around nine tenths were seen once. Material: peripheral blood. The receptor source for this set is a woman in her 70s with COVID-19, enrolled during active disease.

This clone came up a few times. The V call is TRBV5-4, the J call TRBJ1-2; D possibly corresponds to TRBD1 (6 bases). The germline gives CDR1 SGHNT, CDR2 YYREEE (reference sequence). V lost 0 bases, J lost 8 bases, and 11 bases lay in between. This CDR3 spans 13 amino acids. CDR3 in amino acids: CASSLDWDKGYTF. For the CDR3, the DNA is TGTGCCAGCAGCTTGGATTGGGACAAAGGCTACACCTTC.

V usage is TRBV2 and J usage is TRBJ2-7, with 10 nucleotides matching TRBD1. The CDR3 has 15 amino acids. The trim removed 7 bases at V and 2 bases at J, leaving 8 bases unmatched. The germline V gene encodes CDR1 SNHLY and CDR2 FYNNEI. The CDR3 region has the DNA TGTGCCAGCAATATTCCGGGACAGGGGACCTACGAGCAGTACTTC. Protein product: CASNIPGQGTYEQYF.

This clone is a singleton in its sample. The chain has TRBV24-1 and TRBJ2-1, with D maybe TRBD1 (5 bases). The V gene lost 10 bases and the J gene lost 10 bases, with 16 bases spanning the gap. The length of the CDR3 is 12 residues. Germline assignment: CDR1 KGHDR and CDR2 SFDVKD. The CDR3 DNA sequence: TGTGCCACGCTGACAGTCTCCATGGAGCAGTTCTTC. Protein sequence: CATLTVSMEQFF.

The CDR3, as DNA: TGTGCCAGCGACGCAGGGCCCTATGGCTACACCTTC. Protein sequence: CASDAGPYGYTF. The chain uses TRBV19 and TRBJ1-2; weak D call: TRBD1 (5 bases). There are 12 residues in the CDR3. The V gene lost 9 bases and the J gene lost 4 bases, with 12 bases spanning the gap. Germline CDR1 LNHDA, CDR2 SQIVND (reference sequence). The whole variable domain, remainder taken from reference TRBV19 and TRBJ1-2, is DGGITQSPKYLFRKEGQNVTLSCEQNLNHDAMYWYRQDPGQGLRLIYYSQIVNDFQKGDIAEGYSVSREKKESFPLTVTSAQKNPTAFYLCASDAGPYGYTFGSGTRLTVV.

The V and J genes are TRBV20-1 and TRBJ2-6, with 11 bases matching TRBD1. The length of the CDR3 is 18 residues. CDR1 is DFQATT and CDR2 is SNEGSKA in the germline V gene (reference sequence). V lost 3 bases to trimming and J lost 2 bases; unmatched junction nucleotides: 9. The chain's CDR3 is CSASGTGTGGTGANVLTF. CDR3 DNA sequence: TGCAGTGCTAGTGGAACCGGGACAGGGGGGACTGGGGCCAACGTCCTGACTTTC.

This clone was seen a single time. The DNA of the CDR3 is TGTGCCAGCTCCCCTACGACTAGCGGTAATGAGCAGTTCTTC. As protein: CASSPTTSGNEQFF. The chain has TRBV18 and TRBJ2-1; the match to TRBD2 covers 9 bases. Trimming took 6 bases from V and 7 from J; bases not matched to a gene: 7. The CDR3 covers 14 residues. Germline values: CDR1 KGHSH, CDR2 LQKENI.

This chain connects TRBV27 to TRBJ1-1, with D perhaps matching TRBD1 (6 bases). CDR1 is MNHEY, CDR2 SMNVEV, per germline (reference sequence). V was pared by 6 bases and J by 1 base, with 9 bases between. The CDR3 sequence is 13 residues long. The CDR3 protein is CASRRGANTEAFF. The CDR3, as DNA: TGTGCCAGCAGACGGGGGGCGAACACTGAAGCTTTCTTT.

This sequence joins TRBV10-3 and TRBJ1-3; no clear D. Germline V lookup: CDR1 ENHRY, CDR2 SYGVKD. V was trimmed by 10 bases and J by 0 bases, leaving 16 bases between them. This CDR3 has 15 amino acids. The CDR3 here is CATRYTTSSGNTIYF. The CDR3 DNA follows: TGTGCCACCCGATACACTACAAGCTCTGGAAACACCATATATTTT.

This chain links TRBV28 with TRBJ1-5; D call uncertain. Per the germline V gene, CDR1 is MDHEN and CDR2 is SYDVKM. The ends were cut back, 6 bases at V and 4 bases at J, with 10 bases in the middle. This CDR3 is built from 13 residues. The CDR3 nucleotides are TGTGCCAGCAGGAAACAGTTGAATCAGCCCCAGCATTTT. It specifies CASRKQLNQPQHF.

The rearrangement joins TRBV9 to TRBJ2-1, with 10 nucleotides matching TRBD2. With V trimmed by 3 bases and J by 8 bases, 14 bases remained unmatched. Looked up from germline, CDR1 is SGDLS and CDR2 is YYNGEE. The CDR3 has 17 residues. The CDR3 region has the DNA TGTGCCAGCAGCGAGGGTCGAGCGGGAGGGCCGGTCGATGAGCAGTTCTTC. It yields the protein CASSEGRAGGPVDEQFF.

Written as DNA, the CDR3 is TGTGCCAGCAGTCGGGGACAGCAGCCTCAGCCCCAGCATTTT. It codes for CASSRGQQPQPQHF. The rearrangement links TRBV5-6 to TRBJ1-5; 7 bases map to TRBD1. Germline CDR1 is SGHDT and CDR2 is YYEEEE. The CDR3 loop spans 14 amino acids. V gave up 5 bases and J gave up 6 bases; unmatched junction bases: 8.

The chain employs TRBV30 and TRBJ1-2; D is unclear. Germline CDR1 is GTSNPN and CDR2 is SVGIG (reference sequence). CDR3 length equals 10 residues. Trimming took 4 bases from V and 7 from J, leaving 7 bases between them. CDR3 coding DNA: TGTGCCTGGAAGCTAGTTGGCTACACCTTC. This encodes CAWKLVGYTF. Supplemented by reference TRBV30 and TRBJ1-2, the full variable domain reads SQTIHQWPATLVQPVGSPLSLECTVEGTSNPNLYWYRQAAGRGLQLLFYSVGIGQISSEVPQNLSASRPQDRQFILSSKKLLLSDSGFYLCAWKLVGYTFGSGTRLTVV.

J is TRBJ1-1 and V is TRBV6-5; the D is unclear. Germline values: CDR1 MNHEY, CDR2 SVGAGI. CDR3 length equals 14 residues. V lost 5 bases, J lost 4 bases, and 14 bases lay in between. CDR3: CASSPRQTVTEAFF. CDR3 in DNA: TGTGCCAGCAGTCCGCGGCAAACGGTCACTGAAGCTTTCTTT.

The chain carries TRBV10-3 and TRBJ2-4, with 9 nucleotides matching TRBD1. The V gene end was trimmed by 10 bases and the J gene end by 8 bases; junction bases not matched to a gene: 9. The germline gives CDR1 ENHRY, CDR2 SYGVKD. The CDR3 runs to 13 residues. CDR3 sequence reads: CATGGQGSDIQYF. The CDR3, as DNA: TGTGCCACAGGGGGACAGGGATCAGACATTCAGTACTTC.

The CDR3 sequence: CASSTTDTDTQYF. As DNA, the CDR3 is TGTGCCAGCAGTACGACAGACACAGATACGCAGTATTTT. The chain employs TRBV28 and TRBJ2-3, with D possibly being TRBD1 (5 bases). This CDR3 contains 13 residues. Trimming left V 5 bases short and J 2 bases short, with 8 bases between. Germline values: CDR1 MDHEN, CDR2 SYDVKM. The full variable domain, completed using reference TRBV28 and TRBJ2-3, is DVKVTQSSRYLVKRTGEKVFLECVQDMDHENMFWYRQDPGLGLRLIYFSYDVKMKEKGDIPEGYSVSREKKERFSLILESASTNQTSMYLCASSTTDTDTQYFGPGTRLTVL.

The gene calls are TRBV6-5 and TRBJ1-5; 9 bases map to TRBD1. The trim removed 4 bases at V and 2 bases at J, leaving 3 bases unmatched. The CDR3 contains 15 residues. The germline CDR1 and CDR2 sequences are MNHEY and SVGAGI. The CDR3 region has the DNA TGTGCCAGCAGTTCGGACAGGGGAGGCAATCAGCCCCAGCATTTT. It translates to CASSSDRGGNQPQHF.

This chain links TRBV4-2 with TRBJ1-2; 9 bases are shared with TRBD1. This CDR3 has 14 residues. Trimming cost V 7 bases and J 4 bases; bases outside gene matches: 7. Germline-derived CDR1 and CDR2 are LGHNA and YNFKEQ. The CDR3 protein is CASTWTGEGYGYTF. CDR3 nucleotides: TGTGCCAGCACATGGACAGGGGAGGGCTATGGCTACACCTTC.

This clone appeared once. The CDR3 reads CASSAGHSTGELFF. CDR3 sequence (DNA): TGTGCCAGCAGTGCGGGACACAGTACCGGGGAGCTGTTTTTT. The V and J genes are TRBV25-1 and TRBJ2-2; tentatively, D is TRBD1 (6 bases). V lost 4 bases to trimming and J lost 5 bases, with 11 bases between them. This CDR3 comprises 14 residues. Germline V lookup: CDR1 MGHDK, CDR2 SYGVNS.

The rearrangement joins TRBV5-1 to TRBJ1-2; 9 nucleotides agree with TRBD1. Looked up from germline, CDR1 is SGHRS and CDR2 is YFSETQ. CDR3 length: 14 residues. The V segment lost 2 bases and the J segment 3 bases; nucleotides outside the gene matches: 2. The CDR3 here is CASSLGQGYYGYTF. CDR3 bases: TGCGCCAGCAGCTTAGGACAGGGGTACTATGGCTACACCTTC. The full variable domain, rest sourced from reference TRBV5-1 and TRBJ1-2, is KAGVTQTPRYLIKTRGQQVTLSCSPISGHRSVSWYQQTPGQGLQFLFEYFSETQRNKGNFPGRFSGRQFSNSRSEMNVSTLELGDSALYLCASSLGQGYYGYTFGSGTRLTVV.

The chain combines TRBV5-6 with TRBJ2-2, with 9 bases aligning to TRBD1. V gave up 5 bases and J gave up 7 bases; unmatched junction bases: 12. The CDR3 loop spans 16 amino acids. Looked up from germline, CDR1 is SGHDT and CDR2 is YYEEEE. CDR3 sequence reads: CASSSGTGFKDGELFF. Written as DNA, the CDR3 is TGTGCCAGCAGTTCCGGGACAGGGTTCAAGGACGGGGAGCTGTTTTTT.

This rearrangement joins TRBV7-9 to TRBJ1-3; possible D gene TRBD1, 5 bases. Trimming cost V 6 bases and J 0 bases, with 9 bases left between them. The CDR3 spans 14 residues. CDR1 SEHNR and CDR2 FQNEAQ come from the germline V gene (reference sequence). As DNA, the CDR3 is TGTGCCAGCAGGGGGCTTTACTCTGGAAACACCATATATTTT. The encoded protein is CASRGLYSGNTIYF.

V is TRBV6-5 and J is TRBJ1-2; 9 positions agree with TRBD1. V lost 5 bases to trimming and J lost 6 bases; unmatched junction nucleotides: 1. Germline CDR1 is MNHEY and CDR2 is SVGAGI. The CDR3 runs 12 residues. As DNA, the CDR3 is TGTGCCAGCAGTCGGACAGGGGATGGCTACACCTTC. Translated: CASSRTGDGYTF.

CDR3 nucleotide sequence: TGTGCCAGCCGAGGCAGCGGACTGGGCCACGAGCAGTACTTC. Protein sequence: CASRGSGLGHEQYF. V is TRBV27 and J is TRBJ2-7; a possible D gene is TRBD2 (5 bases). The germline CDR1 and CDR2 sequences are MNHEY and SMNVEV (reference sequence). The V end lost 8 bases, the J end lost 5 bases, and 19 bases lay between the germline ends. The CDR3 runs 14 residues.

This rearrangement joins TRBV30 to TRBJ1-4; D might be TRBD1 (5 bases). Trimming took off 3 bases at V and 7 bases at J, with 18 bases between the two ends. The CDR3 covers 15 residues. The germline V gene has CDR1 GTSNPN and CDR2 SVGIG (reference sequence). The chain's CDR3 is CAWRKGGDYREKLFF. CDR3 nucleotide sequence: TGTGCCTGGAGGAAAGGAGGGGACTATCGTGAAAAACTGTTTTTT.

V is TRBV19 and J is TRBJ2-2; D is undetermined. The CDR3 contains 14 residues. V was trimmed by 5 bases and J by 0 bases, leaving 7 bases between them. Germline CDR1 and CDR2: LNHDA and SQIVND (reference sequence). DNA for the CDR3: TGTGCCAGTAGTCGCAGCGCGAACACCGGGGAGCTGTTTTTT. Its protein is CASSRSANTGELFF.

The J gene is TRBJ2-5, the V gene TRBV5-1, with 7 bases identical to TRBD2. The ends lost 1 base at V and 2 bases at J; junction bases unmatched: 11. The CDR3 spans 17 residues. Per the germline V gene, CDR1 is SGHRS and CDR2 is YFSETQ. The CDR3 here is CASSLSPSGIRQETQYF. CDR3 sequence (DNA): TGCGCCAGCAGCTTGTCACCTAGCGGTATACGGCAAGAGACCCAGTACTTC.

CDR3 sequence (DNA): TGTGCCAGCAGCCCTGGGGAGCGGAACACAGATACGCAGTATTTT. The encoded protein is CASSPGERNTDTQYF. The gene calls are TRBV6-2 or TRBV6-3 and TRBJ2-3; perhaps TRBD2 as D (5 bases). The V gene lost 6 bases and the J gene lost 2 bases, with 15 bases spanning the gap. The germline CDR1 and CDR2 sequences are MNHEY and SVGEGT. This CDR3 region has 15 residues.

The CDR3 here is CSASGGRASNQPQHF. CDR3 sequence (DNA): TGCAGTGCTAGTGGTGGCAGGGCCAGCAATCAGCCCCAGCATTTT. This chain connects TRBV20-1 to TRBJ1-5, with D perhaps TRBD1 (5 bases). Trimming stripped 3 bases from V and 1 base from J, with 13 bases between. Germline lookup yields CDR1 DFQATT and CDR2 SNEGSKA (reference sequence). CDR3 length: 15 amino acids.

This clone was counted once. This chain uses TRBV4-3 with TRBJ1-1; the D gene is possibly TRBD1 (6 bases). Per the germline V gene, CDR1 is LGHNA and CDR2 is YSLEER. V lost 1 base and J 3 bases, leaving 15 bases between the germline ends. This CDR3 contains 16 residues. The CDR3 DNA reads as TGCGCCAGCAGCCAAGCCCTGAAGACAGGAGACACTGAAGCTTTCTTT. The encoded protein is CASSQALKTGDTEAFF.

The J gene is TRBJ2-7, the V gene TRBV5-1; 11 bases fit TRBD1. V was clipped by 4 bases and J by 5 bases; unmatched bases: 8. The CDR3 extends over 15 amino acids. From germline, CDR1 is SGHRS and CDR2 YFSETQ. DNA of the CDR3: TGCGCCAGCAGCCCAGGGACAGGGGGACGTAACGAGCAGTACTTC. This translates into CASSPGTGGRNEQYF.